These T cell receptor beta chains were read from a single sample in a study of T cells after somatic rescue of genetic block. Produced via immunoSEQ multiplex PCR; TCRdb's table is partial and in-frame only. There are roughly 65,000 clones in the sample; just under 95% occur only once, and around 3% lies in the top ten. The source material was peripheral blood mononuclear cells (PBMCs). The receptor source for this set is a man in his forties or fifties. Both conserved end residues are part of each CDR3. The order of the fields is V gene, J gene, CDR3 protein.

TRBV28	TRBJ2-2	CASSWGTSNTGELFF
TRBV5-1	TRBJ2-1	CASSVQGGSYNEQFF
TRBV7-2	TRBJ2-5	CASSASTSGGGKTQYF
TRBV18	TRBJ1-5	CASSLNREQPQHF
TRBV5-1	TRBJ2-3	CASSLEGAGGPNTQYF
TRBV6-5	TRBJ2-3	CASMRGNTDTQYF
TRBV11-2	TRBJ2-2	CASSFEGTGELFF
TRBV5-5	TRBJ1-2	CASSFGPNYGYTF
TRBV28	TRBJ1-2	CASSLSGQGNPYGYTF
TRBV5-1	TRBJ1-1	CASSLRTGTEAFF
TRBV9	TRBJ2-7	CASSDGARDEQYF
TRBV7-3	TRBJ2-1	CASSLTSGGSTNEQFF
TRBV5-8	TRBJ2-1	CASSGGRRAGGEEQFF